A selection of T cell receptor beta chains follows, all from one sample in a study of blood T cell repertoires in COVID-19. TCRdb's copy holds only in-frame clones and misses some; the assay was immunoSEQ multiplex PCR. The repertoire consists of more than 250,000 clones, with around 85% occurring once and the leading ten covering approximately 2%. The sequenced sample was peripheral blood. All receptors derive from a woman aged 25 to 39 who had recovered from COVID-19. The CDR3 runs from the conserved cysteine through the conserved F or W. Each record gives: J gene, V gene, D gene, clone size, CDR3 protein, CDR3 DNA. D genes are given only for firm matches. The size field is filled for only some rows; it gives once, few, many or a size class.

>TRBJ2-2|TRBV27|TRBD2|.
CASSLEGLAGGPYTGELFF
TGTGCCAGCAGTTTAGAGGGACTAGCGGGGGGGCCGTACACCGGGGAGCTGTTTTTT
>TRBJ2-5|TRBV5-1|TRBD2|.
CASRQSGNQETQYF
TGCGCCAGCAGACAGAGCGGGAACCAAGAGACCCAGTACTTC
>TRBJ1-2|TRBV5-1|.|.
CASRGRGTGGDNYGYTF
TGCGCCAGCCGCGGCAGGGGCACAGGAGGAGATAACTATGGCTACACCTTC
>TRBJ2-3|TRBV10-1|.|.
CASSLMKGADTQYF
TGCGCCAGCAGCCTTATGAAAGGGGCAGATACGCAGTATTTT
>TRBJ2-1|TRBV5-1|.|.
CASARERGNEQFF
TGCGCCAGCGCCCGGGAGAGGGGCAATGAGCAGTTCTTC
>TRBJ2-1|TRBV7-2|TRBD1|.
CASSSLQGYNEQFF
TGTGCCAGCAGCTCCTTACAGGGGTACAATGAGCAGTTCTTC
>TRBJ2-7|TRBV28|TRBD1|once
CASSLDRGQNEQYF
TGTGCCAGCAGTTTGGACAGGGGGCAGAACGAGCAGTACTTC
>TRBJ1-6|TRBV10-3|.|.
CAISETESPLHF
TGTGCCATCAGTGAAACGGAGTCACCCCTCCACTTT
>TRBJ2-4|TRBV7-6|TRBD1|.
CASSLGAGGLNIQYF
TGTGCCAGCAGCTTAGGGGCAGGGGGATTAAACATTCAGTACTTC
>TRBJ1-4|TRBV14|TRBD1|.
CASSQGFGQGDEKLFF
TGTGCCAGCAGCCAAGGATTCGGGCAGGGGGATGAAAAACTGTTTTTT
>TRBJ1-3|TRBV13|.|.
CASSHIDSSGNTIYF
TGTGCCAGCAGCCACATAGACAGCTCTGGAAACACCATATATTTT
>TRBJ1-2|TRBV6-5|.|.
CASSQDSNYGYTF
TGTGCCAGCAGTCAGGACAGCAACTATGGCTACACCTTC
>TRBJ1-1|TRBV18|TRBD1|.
CASSPTIGQGFDEAFF
TGTGCCAGCTCACCAACTATCGGACAGGGATTTGATGAAGCTTTCTTT
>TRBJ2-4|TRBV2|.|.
CASSEETNGNIQYF
TGTGCCAGCAGTGAAGAGACAAATGGGAACATTCAGTACTTC
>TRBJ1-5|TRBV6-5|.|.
CASRSQNQPQHF
TGTGCCAGCAGGTCGCAGAATCAGCCCCAGCATTTT
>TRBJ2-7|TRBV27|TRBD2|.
CASSSLAGVQEQYF
TGTGCCAGCAGTTCACTAGCGGGAGTACAGGAGCAGTACTTC
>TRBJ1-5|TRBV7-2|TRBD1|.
CASSLGDRYSNQPQHF
TGTGCCAGCAGCTTGGGGGACAGATATAGCAATCAGCCCCAGCATTTT
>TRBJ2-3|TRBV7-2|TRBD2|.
CASSRGLAESTDTQYF
TGTGCCAGCAGTCGGGGACTAGCGGAAAGCACAGATACGCAGTATTTT
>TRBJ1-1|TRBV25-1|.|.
CASSDTYTEAFF
TGTGCCAGCAGTGATACATACACTGAAGCTTTCTTT
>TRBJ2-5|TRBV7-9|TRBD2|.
CASSLLAGGAETQYF
TGTGCCAGCAGCTTACTAGCGGGGGGGGCAGAGACCCAGTACTTC
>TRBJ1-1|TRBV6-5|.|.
CASRQPTGEAFF
TGTGCCAGCAGGCAACCCACAGGAGAAGCTTTCTTT
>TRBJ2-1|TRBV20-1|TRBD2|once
CSASKGLAGWDNEQFF
TGCAGTGCTAGTAAGGGACTAGCGGGATGGGACAATGAGCAGTTCTTC
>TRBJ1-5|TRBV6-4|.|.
CASSDSAEGGQPQHF
TGTGCCAGCAGTGACTCCGCGGAGGGTGGCCAGCCCCAGCATTTT
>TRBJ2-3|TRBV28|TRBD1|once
CASSLDRGSADTQYF
TGTGCCAGCAGTTTAGACAGGGGTTCCGCAGATACGCAGTATTTT
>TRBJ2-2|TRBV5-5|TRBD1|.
CASSGGQMNTGELFF
TGTGCCAGCAGCGGGGGACAGATGAACACCGGGGAGCTGTTTTTT
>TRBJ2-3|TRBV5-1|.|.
CASRLRLEYTQYF
TGCGCCAGCCGCCTCCGACTAGAATATACGCAGTATTTT
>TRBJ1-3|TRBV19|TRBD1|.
CASSLLGQGIGNTIYF
TGTGCCAGTAGTCTGTTGGGACAGGGAATTGGAAACACCATATATTTT
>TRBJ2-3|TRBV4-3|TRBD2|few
CASSQDGAGGYTDTQYF
TGCGCCAGCAGCCAAGATGGAGCGGGGGGGTACACAGATACGCAGTATTTT
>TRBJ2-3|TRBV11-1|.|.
CASSLLPAVGADTQYF
TGTGCCAGCAGCTTACTACCCGCGGTGGGGGCGGATACGCAGTATTTT
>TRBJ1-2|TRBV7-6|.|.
CASSPGLYGYTF
TGTGCCAGCAGTCCAGGGCTCTATGGCTACACCTTC
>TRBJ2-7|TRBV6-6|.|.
CASGQSFDEQYF
TGTGCCAGCGGACAATCGTTCGACGAGCAGTACTTC
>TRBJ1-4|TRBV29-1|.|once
CSVEDPRATNEKLFF
TGCAGCGTTGAAGATCCGCGTGCAACTAATGAAAAACTGTTTTTT
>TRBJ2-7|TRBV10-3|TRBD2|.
CAISDPGTSGEQYF
TGTGCCATCAGCGATCCGGGGACTAGCGGCGAGCAGTACTTC
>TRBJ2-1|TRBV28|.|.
CASSSIAVGSYNEQFF
TGTGCCAGCAGTTCCATAGCGGTGGGCTCCTACAATGAGCAGTTCTTC
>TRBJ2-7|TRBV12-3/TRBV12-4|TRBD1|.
CASSRQGASEQYF
TGTGCCAGCAGTCGACAGGGGGCCAGCGAGCAGTACTTC
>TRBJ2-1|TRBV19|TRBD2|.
CASSRGLADEQFF
TGTGCCAGTAGCCGGGGACTAGCAGATGAGCAGTTCTTC
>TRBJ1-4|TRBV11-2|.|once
CASSKGQGATNEKLFF
TGTGCCAGCAGCAAGGGGCAGGGTGCAACTAATGAAAAACTGTTTTTT
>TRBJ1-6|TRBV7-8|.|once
CASSFGAGANNSPLHF
TGTGCCAGCAGCTTCGGTGCAGGGGCTAATAATTCACCCCTCCACTTT
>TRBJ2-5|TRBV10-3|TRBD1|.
CAISELRDREGETQYF
TGTGCCATCAGTGAGCTCCGGGACAGGGAGGGAGAGACCCAGTACTTC
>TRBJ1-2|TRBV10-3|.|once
CAITTGPSYGYTF
TGTGCCATCACCACAGGACCGTCCTATGGCTACACCTTC
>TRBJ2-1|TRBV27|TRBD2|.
CASSPGTSGSTDEQFF
TGTGCCAGCAGTCCAGGGACTAGCGGGAGTACGGATGAGCAGTTCTTC
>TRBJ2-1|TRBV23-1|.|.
CASSHLGTGPFEQFF
TGCGCCAGCAGTCACCTCGGAACAGGCCCTTTCGAGCAGTTCTTC
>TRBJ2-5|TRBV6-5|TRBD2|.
CASSYGGTSGGSIWYF
TGTGCCAGCAGTTACGGTGGGACTAGCGGGGGCAGTATATGGTACTTC
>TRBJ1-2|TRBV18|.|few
CASSPEGVESNYGYTF
TGTGCCAGCTCACCAGAGGGAGTTGAGTCTAACTATGGCTACACCTTC
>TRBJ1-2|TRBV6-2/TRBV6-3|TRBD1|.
CASSYYETGLYGYTF
TGTGCCAGCAGTTACTACGAGACAGGGTTGTATGGCTACACCTTC
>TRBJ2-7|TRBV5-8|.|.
CASTDYRGAYEQYF
TGTGCCAGCACGGACTACAGGGGTGCCTACGAGCAGTACTTC
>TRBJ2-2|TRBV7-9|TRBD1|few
CASSITTGGDTGELFF
TGTGCCAGCAGCATAACGACAGGGGGGGACACCGGGGAGCTGTTTTTT
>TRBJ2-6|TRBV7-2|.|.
CASSPRSGSSGANVLTF
TGTGCCAGCAGCCCCAGGAGTGGGAGCTCTGGGGCCAACGTCCTGACTTTC
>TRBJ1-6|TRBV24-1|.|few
CATSVTGGGSYNSPLHF
TGTGCCACCAGTGTCACGGGAGGGGGATCGTATAATTCACCCCTCCACTTT
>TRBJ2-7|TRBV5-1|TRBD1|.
CASSLGGTGSYEQYF
TGCGCCAGCAGCTTGGGAGGGACAGGGTCCTACGAGCAGTACTTC